Described below is a single T cell receptor beta chain sequence and its context. This record comes from a study of blood T cell repertoires in COVID-19. As for the study in general: The cDNA or gDNA used as material had been derived from T cells, B-cell-depleted T cells, or PBMCs.

The V and J ends lost 3 bases and 8 bases respectively, with 7 bases between them. The CDR3 spans 12 residues. Germline CDR1 reads LNHNV; CDR2 reads YYDKDF (reference sequence). Assay used: immunoSEQ multiplex PCR; TCRdb lists only in-frame clones, some missing. The sample includes around 190,000 clones, approximately 86% of them seen just once. Sequenced input: PBMCs or T cells enriched from blood (not recorded which). This TCR was sampled from a man in his late teens or twenties with acute COVID-19. V usage is TRBV15 and J usage is TRBJ1-4; the D is unclear. The CDR3 protein is CATSSTVEKLFF. CDR3 in DNA: TGTGCCACCAGCAGTACAGTGGAAAAACTGTTTTTT.